This entry describes one T cell receptor (beta chain). This clone appeared once. Which antigen it targets is not known. Base-call qualities are not available, and no considerably larger clone is one nucleotide away. The sample originates from a study of shared clonotypes between healthy human individuals (dated by TCRdb to 2019 to 2021). As for the study more broadly: The cohort comprised a couple of women and a few men aged 18 to 49 years. To increase sequencing depth and limit assay-specific biases, TCR repertoire library preparation and sequencing were carried out by different laboratories using diverse techniques. Between about 0.85 and 10 billion PBMCs per donor were obtained by leukapheresis. Blood TCR repertoires of about 5 healthy adults were deeply sequenced to estimate repertoire size and the extent of clonotype sharing between individuals. Per donor, three plates each were used for CD4 naive and CD4 memory, two for CD8 naive, and one for CD8 memory. Beyond this particular receptor, the publication reports: Sampling was restricted to blood, and TCR repertoires in tissues likely differ from the TCR repertoires found in blood. Compared with non-shared clonotypes, clonotypes shared by all four sorted-subset donors had higher generation probabilities. Across a handful of donors, 4.5% to 6.5% of naive CD4, approximately 3.5% of naive CD8, 2% to 2.5% of memory CD4, and approximately 0.4% of memory CD8 clonotypes were shared. Incomplete sequencing was indicated by rarefaction of sorted-subset datasets, despite the large sequencing depth. Pairwise subsampling indicated that sequencing depth was expected to affect the degree of clonotype sharing among donors. Naive subsets generally had larger estimated clonotype richness than memory subsets. The genetic and exposure-history diversity represented was limited by the small number of donors.

Including the terminal cysteine and phenylalanine, the CDR3 comprises 15 residues. The only DNA kept is the CDR3, 45 bases in frame from the first base. Trimming leaves V shorter by 5 bases and J shorter by 3 bases, with the junction holding 9 bases beyond the gene matches. Looking up the germline V gene yields CDR1 SGHAT and CDR2 FQNNGV. The donors were healthy, HIV-negative adults with no recently reported acute infections or vaccinations. Every donor was a Caucasian adult living in Nashville, Tennessee, USA. CD4+ T cells were enriched by magnetic negative selection, after which naive cells were positively selected on CD45RA and the negative fraction was taken as the memory subset. Blood was collected by leukapheresis, and PBMCs were isolated by Ficoll-Histopaque density gradient centrifugation and then cryopreserved in liquid nitrogen vapor phase. Analytical flow cytometry was used to check the purity and quantity of each magnetically sorted T cell population. From each sorted fraction, genomic DNA was isolated and quantified by UV absorbance on a Nanodrop 2000c.

Using the deep immunoSEQ assay, TCR CDR3 regions were amplified from genomic DNA by multiplex PCR. For each cell subset, the extracted genomic DNA was distributed evenly across all wells of several immunoSEQ 96-well plates, and each plate served as one replicate. For sorted subsets, each replicate PCR was loaded with approximately 200 ng genomic DNA, equivalent to roughly 30,000 T cell genomes. Purified libraries were measured with a Qubit 3.0 fluorometer, size-checked on a Bioanalyzer 2100, and measured again with the KAPA Library Quantification kit. Every immunoSEQ 96-well plate was sequenced on a dedicated single-read 150-cycle Illumina NextSeq 550 flow cell. Regarding the original processing steps: The immunoSEQ output contained only junctional sequences without quality scores, so filtering could not match that applied to full-length reads. Sequences were annotated with PyIR, a Python wrapper for IgBLAST v1.9, using IMGT germline references to assign V/J genes and CDR3. Reads with weak V/J assignments (E-value above 1e-6), missing CDR3, stop codons, out-of-frame junctions, or ambiguous translated residues were removed. V3J clonotypes were defined as sequences sharing the same inferred V gene, J gene, and CDR3 amino acid sequence. Percentage overlap between repertoires was calculated by dividing the number of shared unique clonotypes by the size of the smaller repertoire. RTK rarefaction, the Chao1 estimator, and Recon v2.1 estimates of unobserved clonotypes were used to assess repertoire richness. Generation probabilities for all TCRbeta clonotypes obtained by the gDNA method from four donors were computed using OLGA. In its TCRdb copy, this immuneACCESS table keeps in-frame sequences only and misses some clones. Where compared with another copy, unresolved V genes explain less than half of these, and the others have no known cause. Clone size and V and J calls were adopted from that table, with D and trimming inferred from the DNA. Counted in this sample were around 1.1 million clones; 70% to 85% of them appeared once. The top ten clones comprise roughly 0.82% of the sample.

Material for sequencing was memory CD4+ T cells from PBMCs. The cell subset or site label of this sample denotes: CD45RA-negative fraction. The rearrangement combines TRBV11-2 with TRBJ2-5; the central 7 bases match TRBD2. This clonotype was sampled from a man between 18 and 35 years old in good health. Some clones in this sample may be carry-over from other donors' samples. The bases read TGTGCCAGCAGCCCTCCTTGGGGGGGGAAAGAGACCCAGTACTTC. Its protein reads: CASSPPWGGKETQYF.